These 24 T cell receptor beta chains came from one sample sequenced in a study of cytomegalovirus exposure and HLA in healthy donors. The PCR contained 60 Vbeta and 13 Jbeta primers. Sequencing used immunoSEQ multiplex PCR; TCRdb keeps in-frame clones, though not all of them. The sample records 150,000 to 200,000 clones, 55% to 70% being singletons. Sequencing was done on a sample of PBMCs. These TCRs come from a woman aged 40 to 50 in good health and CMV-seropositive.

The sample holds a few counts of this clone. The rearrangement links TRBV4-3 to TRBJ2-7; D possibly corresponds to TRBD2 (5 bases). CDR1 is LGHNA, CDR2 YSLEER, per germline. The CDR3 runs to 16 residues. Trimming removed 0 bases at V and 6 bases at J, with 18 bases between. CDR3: CASSQDFGGPRGEQYF. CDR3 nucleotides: TGCGCCAGCAGCCAAGATTTCGGAGGCCCCCGGGGCGAGCAGTACTTC.

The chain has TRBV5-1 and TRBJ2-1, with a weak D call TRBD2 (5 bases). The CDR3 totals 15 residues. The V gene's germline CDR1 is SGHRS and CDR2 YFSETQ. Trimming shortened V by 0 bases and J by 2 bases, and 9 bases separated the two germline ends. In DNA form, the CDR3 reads TGCGCCAGCAGCTTGGCGCTAGCAGCCTACAATGAGCAGTTCTTC. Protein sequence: CASSLALAAYNEQFF.

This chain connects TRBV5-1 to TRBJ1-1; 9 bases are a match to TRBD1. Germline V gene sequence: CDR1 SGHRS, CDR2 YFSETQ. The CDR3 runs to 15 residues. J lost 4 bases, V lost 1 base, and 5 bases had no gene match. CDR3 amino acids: CASSLSGQGSTEAFF. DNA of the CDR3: TGCGCCAGCAGCTTGTCCGGACAGGGGAGCACTGAAGCTTTCTTT.

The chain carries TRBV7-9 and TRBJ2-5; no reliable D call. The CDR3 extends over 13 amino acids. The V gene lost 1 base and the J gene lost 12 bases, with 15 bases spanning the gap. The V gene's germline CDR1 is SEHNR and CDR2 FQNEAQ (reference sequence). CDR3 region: CASSLDPRSLEYF. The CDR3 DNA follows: TGTGCCAGCAGCTTAGACCCGCGGTCGTTGGAGTACTTC.

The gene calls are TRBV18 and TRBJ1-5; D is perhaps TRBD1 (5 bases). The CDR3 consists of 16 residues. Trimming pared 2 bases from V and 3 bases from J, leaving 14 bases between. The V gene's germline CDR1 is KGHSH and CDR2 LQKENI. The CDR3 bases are TGTGCCAGCTCACCAAACCAGGGATACCCCAATCAGCCCCAGCATTTT. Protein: CASSPNQGYPNQPQHF.

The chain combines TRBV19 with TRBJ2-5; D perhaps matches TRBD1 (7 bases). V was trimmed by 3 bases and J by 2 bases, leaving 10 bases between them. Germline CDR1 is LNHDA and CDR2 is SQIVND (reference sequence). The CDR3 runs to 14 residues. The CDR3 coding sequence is TGTGCCAGTAGTATCGCGGGACAGCAAGAGACCCAGTACTTC. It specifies CASSIAGQQETQYF.

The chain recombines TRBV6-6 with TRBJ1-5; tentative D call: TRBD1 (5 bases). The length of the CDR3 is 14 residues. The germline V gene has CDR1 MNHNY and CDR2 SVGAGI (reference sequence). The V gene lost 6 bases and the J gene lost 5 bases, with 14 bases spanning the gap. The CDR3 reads CASRPSWGDQPQHF. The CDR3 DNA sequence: TGTGCCAGCAGACCATCTTGGGGGGATCAGCCCCAGCATTTT.

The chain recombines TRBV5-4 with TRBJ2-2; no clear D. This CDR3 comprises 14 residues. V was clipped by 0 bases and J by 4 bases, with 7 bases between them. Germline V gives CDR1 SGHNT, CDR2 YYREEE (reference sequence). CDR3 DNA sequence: TGTGCCAGCAGCTTGGCCTACGGCACCGGGGAGCTGTTTTTT. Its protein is CASSLAYGTGELFF.

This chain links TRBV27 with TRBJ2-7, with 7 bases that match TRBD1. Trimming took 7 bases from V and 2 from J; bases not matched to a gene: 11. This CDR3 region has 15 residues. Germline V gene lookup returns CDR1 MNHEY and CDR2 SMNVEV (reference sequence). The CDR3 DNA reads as TGTGCCAGCAAGAAAGGACAGGTTCGTACCTACGAGCAGTACTTC. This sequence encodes CASKKGQVRTYEQYF.

The chain's CDR3 is CASSVAGDARTQYF. The CDR3 DNA follows: TGTGCCAGCAGCGTGGCAGGGGACGCGCGGACCCAGTACTTC. The chain couples TRBV9 to TRBJ2-5; TRBD1 is a possible D gene (6 bases). Trimming took off 2 bases at V and 7 bases at J, with 15 bases between the two ends. This CDR3 is built from 14 residues. CDR1 and CDR2 (germline): SGDLS, YYNGEE.

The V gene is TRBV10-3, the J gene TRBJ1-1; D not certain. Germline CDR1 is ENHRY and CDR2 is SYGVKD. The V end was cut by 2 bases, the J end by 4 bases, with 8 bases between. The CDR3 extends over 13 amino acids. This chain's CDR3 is CAISELRVTEAFF. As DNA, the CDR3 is TGTGCCATCAGTGAGCTGAGGGTCACTGAAGCTTTCTTT.

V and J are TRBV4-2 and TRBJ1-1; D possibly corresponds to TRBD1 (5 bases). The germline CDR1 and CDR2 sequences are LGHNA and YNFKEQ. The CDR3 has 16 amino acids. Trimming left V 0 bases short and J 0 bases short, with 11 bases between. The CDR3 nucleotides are TGTGCCAGCAGCCAAGAAGGGGTTGGCGTGAACACTGAAGCTTTCTTT. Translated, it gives CASSQEGVGVNTEAFF.

CDR3 coding DNA: TGTGCCAGCGGAACTAGCGCCTCGGAGACCCAGTACTTC. Translating gives CASGTSASETQYF. The rearrangement links TRBV28 to TRBJ2-5; 7 bases map to TRBD2. The CDR3 contains 13 residues. CDR1 MDHEN and CDR2 SYDVKM come from the germline V gene. V lost 8 bases and J lost 5; bases outside the gene matches: 8.

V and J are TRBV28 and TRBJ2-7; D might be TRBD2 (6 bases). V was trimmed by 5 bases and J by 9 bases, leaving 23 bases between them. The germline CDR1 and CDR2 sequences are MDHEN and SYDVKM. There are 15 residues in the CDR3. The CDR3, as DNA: TGTGCCAGCAGTCAGTCGACTAGTATCAATCGGTGGCAGTACTTC. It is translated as CASSQSTSINRWQYF.

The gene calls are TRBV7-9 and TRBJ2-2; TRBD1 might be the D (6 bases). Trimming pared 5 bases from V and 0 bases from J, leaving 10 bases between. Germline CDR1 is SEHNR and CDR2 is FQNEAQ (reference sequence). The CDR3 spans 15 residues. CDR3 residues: CASSLQGSNTGELFF. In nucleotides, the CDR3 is TGTGCCAGCAGCCTCCAGGGGTCGAACACCGGGGAGCTGTTTTTT.

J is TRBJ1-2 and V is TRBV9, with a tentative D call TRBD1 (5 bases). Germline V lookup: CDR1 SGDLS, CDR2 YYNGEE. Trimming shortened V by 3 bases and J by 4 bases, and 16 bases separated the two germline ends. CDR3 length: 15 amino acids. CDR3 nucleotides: TGTGCCAGCAGCGAGGGGTATCGCAGCCGCTATGGCTACACCTTC. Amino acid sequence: CASSEGYRSRYGYTF.

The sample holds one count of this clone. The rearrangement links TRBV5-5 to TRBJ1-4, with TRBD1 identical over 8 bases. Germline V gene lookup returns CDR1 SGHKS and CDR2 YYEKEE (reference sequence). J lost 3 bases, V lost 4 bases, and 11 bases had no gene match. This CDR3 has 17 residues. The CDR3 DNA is TGTGCCAGCAGCCCCGGGACAGGTCGGCTCGCTAATGAAAAACTGTTTTTT. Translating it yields CASSPGTGRLANEKLFF. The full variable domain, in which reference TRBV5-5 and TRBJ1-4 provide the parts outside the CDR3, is DAGVTQSPTHLIKTRGQQVTLRCSPISGHKSVSWYQQVLGQGPQFIFQYYEKEERGRGNFPDRFSARQFPNYSSELNVNALLLGDSALYLCASSPGTGRLANEKLFFGSGTQLSVL.

The CDR3 DNA reads as TGTGCCAGCAGCCTTTCTAGCGGGAGGGACAATGAGCAGTTCTTC. Its protein is CASSLSSGRDNEQFF. This rearrangement joins TRBV7-2 to TRBJ2-1; 12 bases are shared with TRBD2. The CDR3 is 15 amino acids. The J segment lost 5 bases and the V segment lost 5 bases, leaving 4 bases of the junction unmatched. In germline, CDR1 is SGHTA, CDR2 FQGNSA.

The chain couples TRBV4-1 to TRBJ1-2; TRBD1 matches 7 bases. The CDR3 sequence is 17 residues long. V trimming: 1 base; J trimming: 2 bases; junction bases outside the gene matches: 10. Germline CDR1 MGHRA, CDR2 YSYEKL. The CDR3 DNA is TGCGCCAGCAGCCAAGTTACAGGGGTACCCGGGAACTATGGCTACACCTTC. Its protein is CASSQVTGVPGNYGYTF.

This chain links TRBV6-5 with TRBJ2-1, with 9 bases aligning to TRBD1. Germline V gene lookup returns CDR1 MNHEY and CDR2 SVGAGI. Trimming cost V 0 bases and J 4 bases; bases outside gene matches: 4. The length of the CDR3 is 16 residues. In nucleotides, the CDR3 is TGTGCCAGCAGTTACTCGACAGGGGGAAGATACAATGAGCAGTTCTTC. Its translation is CASSYSTGGRYNEQFF.

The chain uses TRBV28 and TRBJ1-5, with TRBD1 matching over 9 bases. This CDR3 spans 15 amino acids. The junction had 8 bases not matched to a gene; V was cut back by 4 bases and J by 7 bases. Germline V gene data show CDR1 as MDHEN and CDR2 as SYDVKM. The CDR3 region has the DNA TGTGCCAGCAGTTCTGGACAGGGGAGAATGCAGCCCCAGCATTTT. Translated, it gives CASSSGQGRMQPQHF.

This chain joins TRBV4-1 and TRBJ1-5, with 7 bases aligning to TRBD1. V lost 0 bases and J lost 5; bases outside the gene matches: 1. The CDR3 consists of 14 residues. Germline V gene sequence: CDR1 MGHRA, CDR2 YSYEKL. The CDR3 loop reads CASSQDQGDQPQHF. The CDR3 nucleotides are TGCGCCAGCAGCCAAGATCAGGGGGATCAGCCCCAGCATTTT.

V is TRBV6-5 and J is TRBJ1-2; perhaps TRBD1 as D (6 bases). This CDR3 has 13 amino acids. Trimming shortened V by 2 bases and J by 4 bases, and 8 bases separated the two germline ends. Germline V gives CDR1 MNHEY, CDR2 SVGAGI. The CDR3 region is CASSYEQGYGYTF. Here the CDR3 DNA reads TGTGCCAGCAGTTACGAACAGGGCTATGGCTACACCTTC.

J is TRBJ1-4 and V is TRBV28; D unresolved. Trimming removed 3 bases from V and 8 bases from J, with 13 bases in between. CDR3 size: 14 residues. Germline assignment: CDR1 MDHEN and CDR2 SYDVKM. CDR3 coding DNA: TGTGCCAGCAGTTTGCCAAACGGGAGGGAAAAACTGTTTTTT. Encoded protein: CASSLPNGREKLFF.